This T cell receptor (beta chain) comes out of a study of PD-L1 blockade in urothelial cancer. For the study at large: Patients with male sex and bladder-origin urothelial cancer accounted for about 85% of the roughly 30 enrolled. Analyses were performed on blood at 3 weeks after treatment start (the second dose) and at 6 weeks. Across blood samples, T cells had a median count of approximately 140,000. Study results and caveats: When pretreatment blood TCR clonality was below the median, it predicted better survival.

After removal of 0 bases from V and 9 bases from J, the junction contained 4 bases not matched to a gene. Germline V gene data show CDR1 as SGHRS and CDR2 as YFSETQ. The CDR3 is 15 residues long. TCRdb's table, derived via immunoSEQ multiplex PCR, lists solely in-frame clones and lacks some. The table has some 84,000 clones, around 76% seen once. For this clone: No antigen is known for it.

This TCR was recovered from a man between 65 and 85 years old with urothelial cancer. The gene calls are TRBV5-1 and TRBJ2-1; 12 nucleotides align to TRBD2. Material: PBMCs, obtained around atezolizumab (anti-PD-L1) treatment. CDR3 DNA sequence: TGCGCCAGCAGCTTGGTTACTAGCGGGGGGAGTGAGCAGTTCTTC. Amino acid sequence: CASSLVTSGGSEQFF. The full variable domain, with the rest looked up from reference TRBV5-1 and TRBJ2-1, is KAGVTQTPRYLIKTRGQQVTLSCSPISGHRSVSWYQQTPGQGLQFLFEYFSETQRNKGNFPGRFSGRQFSNSRSEMNVSTLELGDSALYLCASSLVTSGGSEQFFGPGTRLTVL.